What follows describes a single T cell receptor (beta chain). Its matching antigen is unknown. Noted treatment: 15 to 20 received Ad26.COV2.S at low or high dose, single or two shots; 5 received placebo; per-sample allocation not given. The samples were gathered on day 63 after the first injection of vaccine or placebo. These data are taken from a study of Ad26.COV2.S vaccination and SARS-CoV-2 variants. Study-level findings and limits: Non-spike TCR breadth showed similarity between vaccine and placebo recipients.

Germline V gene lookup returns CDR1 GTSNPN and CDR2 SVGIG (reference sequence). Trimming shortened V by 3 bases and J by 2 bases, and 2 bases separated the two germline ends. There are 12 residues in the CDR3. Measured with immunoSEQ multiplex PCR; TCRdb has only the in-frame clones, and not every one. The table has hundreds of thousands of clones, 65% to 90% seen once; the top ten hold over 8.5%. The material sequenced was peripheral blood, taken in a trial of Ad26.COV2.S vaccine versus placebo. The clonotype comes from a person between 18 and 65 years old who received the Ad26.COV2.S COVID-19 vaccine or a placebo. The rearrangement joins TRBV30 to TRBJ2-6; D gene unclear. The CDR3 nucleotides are TGTGCCTGGAGCACTGGGGCCAACGTCCTGACTTTC. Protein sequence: CAWSTGANVLTF.